Shown below are 28 T cell receptor beta chains from a single sample sequenced in a study of T cells after posttransplantation cyclophosphamide. Profiling relied on immunoSEQ multiplex PCR, and the TCRdb table lists in-frame clones only, not all of them. The data hold around 30,000 clones, with roughly 88% observed a single time. The sequenced sample consisted of PBMCs. Receptor source: a man aged 50 or older.

This clone was counted a few times. The chain carries TRBV5-1 and TRBJ2-5; TRBD2 is a possible D gene (7 bases). V lost 4 bases and J lost 2, with 18 bases in between. CDR3 length equals 16 residues. In germline, CDR1 is SGHRS, CDR2 YFSETQ. CDR3 coding DNA: TGCGCCAGCAGCCCATTACTCGGGGGGCAGCAAGAGACCCAGTACTTC. This sequence encodes CASSPLLGGQQETQYF.

The chain employs TRBV5-1 and TRBJ1-2; 8 nucleotides match TRBD1. The CDR3 is made up of 16 amino acids. CDR1 is SGHRS and CDR2 is YFSETQ in the germline V gene. With V trimmed by 0 bases and J by 8 bases, 12 bases remained unmatched. The CDR3 nucleotides are TGCGCCAGCAGCTTGGATGGACAGGGAAGGTACAGCGGCTACACCTTC. Residues: CASSLDGQGRYSGYTF.

The table lists this clone with a count of one. V and J are TRBV7-9 and TRBJ1-2; D is ambiguous. The germline CDR1 and CDR2 sequences are SEHNR and FQNEAQ (reference sequence). V shed 5 bases and J shed 4 bases, with 11 bases lying between them. The CDR3 extends over 13 amino acids. The CDR3 bases are TGTGCCAGCAGCGCGTCCGAGTCCTATGGCTACACCTTC. This codes for CASSASESYGYTF.

This chain uses TRBV5-1 with TRBJ2-3; 8 bases fit TRBD2. The germline V gene has CDR1 SGHRS and CDR2 YFSETQ. J gave up 0 bases and V 6 bases, and 9 bases lay outside the gene matches. This CDR3 spans 16 amino acids. The CDR3 loop is CASTMDGGGSTDTQYF. CDR3 DNA sequence: TGCGCCAGCACCATGGACGGCGGGGGGAGCACAGATACGCAGTATTTT.

This clone has only a few counts. The chain recombines TRBV11-3 with TRBJ2-2; tentatively, D is TRBD2 (6 bases). V lost 7 bases and J lost 4, with 10 bases in between. The CDR3 has 13 residues. Germline CDR1 and CDR2: SGHNT and YENEEA. This chain's CDR3 is CASTRSGTGELFF. CDR3 nucleotides: TGTGCCAGCACCCGTAGCGGCACCGGGGAGCTGTTTTTT.

The V call is TRBV5-4, the J call TRBJ1-2; the D is unclear. CDR3 length: 13 amino acids. Trimming removed 4 bases from V and 2 bases from J, with 9 bases in between. Germline values: CDR1 SGHNT, CDR2 YYREEE (reference sequence). This chain's CDR3 is CASSQQANYGYTF. As DNA, the CDR3 is TGTGCCAGCAGCCAGCAGGCGAACTATGGCTACACCTTC.

The table lists this clone with a few counts. The genes are TRBV4-1 and TRBJ1-1; D is undetermined. Between the trimmed V and J ends, which lost 1 base and 4 bases, there was a span of 13 bases. CDR3 length: 15 residues. Germline values: CDR1 MGHRA, CDR2 YSYEKL. CDR3 sequence: CASSQGSGVITEAFF. CDR3 DNA sequence: TGCGCCAGCAGCCAAGGTTCGGGTGTGATCACTGAAGCTTTCTTT.

The rearrangement joins TRBV2 to TRBJ2-7; the D gene is possibly TRBD1 (5 bases). Germline V gives CDR1 SNHLY, CDR2 FYNNEI. Trimming shortened V by 6 bases and J by 3 bases, and 9 bases separated the two germline ends. This CDR3 has 12 amino acids. CDR3 sequence: CASSADSYEQYF. The CDR3 nucleotides read TGTGCCAGCAGCGCAGACAGCTACGAGCAGTACTTC. The full variable domain, in which reference TRBV2 and TRBJ2-7 provide the parts outside the CDR3, is EPEVTQTPSHQVTQMGQEVILRCVPISNHLYFYWYRQILGQKVEFLVSFYNNEISEKSEIFDDQFSVERPDGSNFTLKIRSTKLEDSAMYFCASSADSYEQYFGPGTRLTVT.

The gene calls are TRBV5-8 and TRBJ2-3, with 16 bases aligning to TRBD2. V shed 3 bases and J 5 bases; nucleotides not matched to a gene: 3. This CDR3 comprises 16 residues. Germline V gene data show CDR1 as SGHTS and CDR2 as YDEGEE. This CDR3 reads CASSSGLAGGLDTQYF. As DNA, the CDR3 is TGTGCCAGCAGCTCGGGACTAGCGGGAGGGCTAGATACGCAGTATTTT. The entire variable domain, with the rest obtained from reference TRBV5-8 and TRBJ2-3, is as follows: EAGVTQSPTHLIKTRGQQATLRCSPISGHTSVYWYQQALGLGLQFLLWYDEGEERNRGNFPPRFSGRQFPNYSSELNVNALELEDSALYLCASSSGLAGGLDTQYFGPGTRLTVL.

The chain is built from TRBV6-1 and TRBJ2-7; 11 bases are shared with TRBD2. The CDR3 spans 17 residues. Trimming took 4 bases from V and 5 from J; bases not matched to a gene: 13. CDR1 is MNHNS and CDR2 is SASEGT in the germline V gene. Written as DNA, the CDR3 is TGTGCCAGCAGTGCCCGCGCCCCGACTAGCGGGATTAACGAGCAGTACTTC. This gives the protein CASSARAPTSGINEQYF.

The J gene is TRBJ1-1, the V gene TRBV6-5, with D unresolved. This CDR3 has 15 residues. Trimming removed 2 bases at V and 0 bases at J, with 10 bases between. In germline, CDR1 is MNHEY, CDR2 SVGAGI. Here the CDR3 reads CASSYAGEMNTEAFF. CDR3 sequence (DNA): TGTGCCAGCAGTTACGCCGGGGAAATGAACACTGAAGCTTTCTTT.

This chain connects TRBV4-1 to TRBJ2-5; TRBD2 agrees at 9 bases. CDR1 MGHRA and CDR2 YSYEKL come from the germline V gene. CDR3 length: 15 amino acids. The V and J ends lost 1 base and 2 bases, in that order; junction bases with no gene match: 2. CDR3 in amino acids: CASSQVLAGQETQYF. CDR3 coding DNA: TGCGCCAGCAGCCAAGTCCTAGCGGGGCAAGAGACCCAGTACTTC.

The rearrangement links TRBV4-2 to TRBJ2-5; the match to TRBD2 covers 13 bases. CDR3 length: 18 amino acids. V lost 1 base, J lost 5 bases, and 10 bases stayed unmatched. Germline V gene data show CDR1 as LGHNA and CDR2 as YNFKEQ. CDR3 protein: CASSQAATSGRMEETQYF. The CDR3 nucleotides read TGTGCCAGCAGCCAAGCGGCGACTAGCGGGAGGATGGAGGAGACCCAGTACTTC.

V is TRBV6-1 and J is TRBJ2-7; tentatively, D is TRBD2 (5 bases). The V end was cut by 5 bases, the J end by 6 bases, with 14 bases between. The CDR3 totals 13 residues. CDR1 MNHNS and CDR2 SASEGT come from the germline V gene. CDR3 amino acids: CASSPGVRLEQYF. CDR3 sequence (DNA): TGTGCCAGCAGTCCCGGGGTCAGACTCGAGCAGTACTTC.

As to this clone: Germline is not matched at one junction end, which may reflect a read error. The chain couples TRBV6-1 to TRBJ1-5; 7 nucleotides agree with TRBD1. The length of the CDR3 is 15 residues. Germline V gives CDR1 MNHNS, CDR2 SASEGT. DNA of the CDR3: TGTGCCAGCAGGGAAGGGACAGACGGTAATCAGCCCCAGCATTTT. This encodes CASREGTDGNQPQHF.

The rearrangement uses TRBV27 and TRBJ2-5, with 13 bases lining up with TRBD2. Looked up from germline, CDR1 is MNHEY and CDR2 is SMNVEV (reference sequence). The CDR3 sequence is 17 residues long. The junction had 11 bases not matched to a gene; V was cut back by 5 bases and J by 5 bases. The CDR3: CASSPSSGLAGVETQYF. CDR3 sequence (DNA): TGTGCCAGCAGTCCCTCAAGCGGACTAGCGGGAGTCGAGACCCAGTACTTC.

DNA for the CDR3: TGTGCCAGCAGTGCAGTGACAGCCGGTCTGCAGTATTTT. This sequence encodes CASSAVTAGLQYF. The chain uses TRBV6-1 and TRBJ2-3; tentatively, D is TRBD1 (5 bases). Germline CDR1 MNHNS, CDR2 SASEGT. The V end was cut by 4 bases, the J end by 11 bases, with 16 bases between. This CDR3 region has 13 residues.

The chain employs TRBV7-2 and TRBJ2-3; the D gene is possibly TRBD1 (6 bases). Germline V gene sequence: CDR1 SGHTA, CDR2 FQGNSA. Trimming took 5 bases from V and 2 from J, leaving 11 bases between them. The CDR3 length is 14 residues. CDR3 sequence: CASSQGRVTDTQYF. CDR3 nucleotide sequence: TGTGCCAGCAGCCAGGGGCGAGTCACAGATACGCAGTATTTT.

CDR3 sequence reads: CAWRRPAGYPGYTF. The CDR3 bases are TGTGCCTGGAGAAGACCGGCAGGATATCCTGGCTACACCTTC. This chain links TRBV30 with TRBJ1-2; no definite D call. Germline V lookup: CDR1 GTSNPN, CDR2 SVGIG (reference sequence). The V end was cut by 3 bases, the J end by 7 bases, with 18 bases between. The CDR3 is 14 residues long.

This clone was seen only a few times. This chain connects TRBV5-1 to TRBJ1-1, with 9 bases that match TRBD1. The junction had 14 bases not matched to a gene; V was cut back by 3 bases and J by 11 bases. Germline values: CDR1 SGHRS, CDR2 YFSETQ. The CDR3 totals 15 residues. CDR3 loop: CASSWGWGQGSGAFF. The CDR3 DNA reads as TGCGCCAGCAGCTGGGGTTGGGGACAGGGTTCTGGGGCTTTCTTT.

V gene TRBV29-1 combines with J gene TRBJ2-3; TRBD2 agrees at 7 bases. This CDR3 is 15 amino acids long. J gave up 4 bases and V 4 bases, and 11 bases lay outside the gene matches. Per germline, CDR1 SQVTM and CDR2 ANQGSEA. The CDR3 reads CSVARTPGGADTQYF. The CDR3 DNA reads TGCAGCGTTGCAAGGACTCCGGGAGGCGCAGATACGCAGTATTTT.

This clone came up once. This chain joins TRBV23-1 and TRBJ2-1; a possible D gene is TRBD1 (5 bases). TRBV23-1 is an ORF; its function is uncertain. The CDR3 loop spans 15 amino acids. V lost 2 bases, J lost 12 bases, and 20 bases lay in between. The CDR3 loop is CASSQGKKGMHGQFF. As DNA, the CDR3 is TGCGCCAGCAGTCAAGGGAAGAAGGGGATGCATGGGCAGTTCTTC.

The chain links TRBV5-1 to TRBJ2-2; D might be TRBD2 (6 bases). With 5 bases removed from V and 1 base from J, the gap between germline ends came to 15 bases. This CDR3 is 16 amino acids long. Germline V gives CDR1 SGHRS, CDR2 YFSETQ. CDR3 nucleotides: TGCGCCAGCAGGGCGGGGCTGGGAAGGAACACCGGGGAGCTGTTTTTT. Translating it yields CASRAGLGRNTGELFF.

The chain is built from TRBV27 and TRBJ2-7; D is perhaps TRBD2 (5 bases). With 7 bases removed from V and 6 bases from J, the gap between germline ends came to 10 bases. CDR1 is MNHEY, CDR2 SMNVEV, per germline (reference sequence). The CDR3 runs to 11 residues. CDR3 nucleotide sequence: TGTGCCAGCATGAACGGAGGCGAGCAGTACTTC. It is translated as CASMNGGEQYF.

This chain uses TRBV7-8 with TRBJ1-1, with D hard to call. CDR3 size: 13 residues. Germline V gives CDR1 SGHVS, CDR2 FQNEAQ. V was clipped by 1 base and J by 4 bases, with 7 bases between them. CDR3 coding DNA: TGTGCCAGCAGCTTAGTGTCGCGCACTGAAGCTTTCTTT. Protein: CASSLVSRTEAFF.

The gene calls are TRBV1 and TRBJ2-7; TRBD2, the table's D call, lacks a check against the DNA. TRBV1 is assigned pseudogene status. The CDR3 runs to 16 residues. The CDR3 DNA sequence: TGCACCAGCAGCCAAGCCCGGACTAGTCCTCCCTACGAGCAGTACTTC. This translates into CTSSQARTSPPYEQYF.

The gene calls are TRBV10-1 and TRBJ2-5; possibly TRBD1 for D (6 bases). This CDR3 is 15 amino acids long. Looked up from germline, CDR1 is WNHNN and CDR2 is SYGVQD (reference sequence). V was trimmed by 3 bases and J by 5 bases, leaving 16 bases between them. CDR3 loop: CASSDEQGFGETQYF. The CDR3, as DNA: TGCGCCAGCAGTGACGAACAGGGCTTCGGGGAGACCCAGTACTTC.

In this sample, this clone turned up once. The chain employs TRBV7-3 and TRBJ2-7, with 9 nucleotides matching TRBD1. J lost 6 bases, V lost 5 bases, and 8 bases had no gene match. CDR1 and CDR2 from the germline V gene are SGHTA and FQGTGA. This CDR3 comprises 14 residues. CDR3 loop: CASSPGTGRLEQYF. The CDR3 nucleotides are TGTGCCAGCAGCCCCGGGACAGGGAGACTCGAGCAGTACTTC. Full variable domain (outside the CDR3, taken from reference TRBV7-3 and TRBJ2-7): GAGVSQTPSNKVTEKGKYVELRCDPISGHTALYWYRQSLGQGPEFLIYFQGTGAADDSGLPNDRFFAVRPEGSVSTLKIQRTERGDSAVYLCASSPGTGRLEQYFGPGTRLTVT.